Listed here are 9 T cell receptor beta chains from one sample, sequenced in a study of long-term antiretroviral therapy in people with HIV. Samples were assayed with immunoSEQ v3.0 at survey level. The assay was immunoSEQ multiplex PCR, and TCRdb's table has in-frame clones only and misses some. This sample has about 25,000 clones; around 79% occur once, and the top ten carry roughly 11%. The sample consisted of unsorted PBMCs, taken 2.1 years after starting antiretroviral therapy. These receptors were obtained from a man under 40 with HIV.

The V and J genes are TRBV11-2 and TRBJ2-7; D perhaps matches TRBD1 (6 bases). Germline CDR1 reads SGHAT; CDR2 reads FQNNGV. This CDR3 has 13 amino acids. The V and J ends lost 4 bases and 1 base respectively, with 8 bases between them. CDR3 DNA: TGTGCCAGCAGCTCCGGACAGTCCTACGAGCAGTACTTC. Its translation: CASSSGQSYEQYF. The full variable domain, completed using reference TRBV11-2 and TRBJ2-7, is EAGVAQSPRYKIIEKRQSVAFWCNPISGHATLYWYQQILGQGPKLLIQFQNNGVVDDSQLPKDRFSAERLKGVDSTLKIQPAKLEDSAVYLCASSSGQSYEQYFGPGTRLTVT.

J is TRBJ2-3 and V is TRBV7-2; D unresolved. The germline V gene has CDR1 SGHTA and CDR2 FQGNSA. The CDR3 length is 15 residues. V was shortened by 5 bases and J by 1 base, with 13 bases between the two germline ends. This CDR3 reads CASSVLPYGTDTQYF. CDR3 sequence (DNA): TGTGCCAGCAGCGTGCTACCTTATGGCACAGATACGCAGTATTTT. Looking up the rest from reference TRBV7-2 and TRBJ2-3 gives the full variable domain: GAGVSQSPSNKVTEKGKDVELRCDPISGHTALYWYRQSLGQGLEFLIYFQGNSAPDKSGLPSDRFSAERTGGSVSTLTIQRTQQEDSAVYLCASSVLPYGTDTQYFGPGTRLTVL.

V usage is TRBV2 and J usage is TRBJ1-1; TRBD1 matches 9 bases. Trimming took 8 bases from V and 2 from J; bases not matched to a gene: 6. Per the germline V gene, CDR1 is SNHLY and CDR2 is FYNNEI. This CDR3 region has 14 residues. In DNA form, the CDR3 reads TGTGCCAGCCGGACAGGGGTCCCAAACACTGAAGCTTTCTTT. This translates into CASRTGVPNTEAFF.

Of note for this clone: The junction departs from germline at one end; a sequencing error may be responsible. Written as DNA, the CDR3 is TGTGCTAGCAGCCCCTTAGCGGGAGTGCCAGATACGCAGTATTTT. The encoded protein is CASSPLAGVPDTQYF. V gene TRBV7-7 combines with J gene TRBJ2-3; 9 bases fit TRBD2. The germline CDR1 and CDR2 sequences are SSHAT and FNYEAQ (reference sequence). The CDR3 is 15 residues long.

In this sample, this clone turned up a few times. The chain couples TRBV5-1 to TRBJ1-2; 8 bases agree with TRBD1. This CDR3 comprises 15 residues. Trimming at V came to 0 bases and at J to 4 bases, leaving 5 bases not matched to a gene. The germline CDR1 and CDR2 sequences are SGHRS and YFSETQ. CDR3 in amino acids: CASSLGQGSGYGYTF. The CDR3 nucleotides read TGCGCCAGCAGCTTGGGACAGGGGAGTGGCTATGGCTACACCTTC.

The chain recombines TRBV5-1 with TRBJ2-7; possibly TRBD2 for D (6 bases). This CDR3 comprises 13 residues. Deletions cut 3 bases from V and 6 bases from J, with 13 bases between. CDR1 SGHRS and CDR2 YFSETQ come from the germline V gene. The CDR3 loop reads CASSSPAGIEQYF. The CDR3 region has the DNA TGCGCCAGCAGCTCCCCTGCGGGAATCGAGCAGTACTTC.

The chain uses TRBV7-6 and TRBJ2-2; D unclear. CDR3 length: 15 residues. V was shortened by 6 bases and J by 7 bases, with 18 bases between the two germline ends. Germline CDR1 and CDR2: SGHVS and FNYEAQ. The CDR3 loop is CASSQSRVLGGELFF. The CDR3 nucleotides are TGTGCCAGCAGTCAGTCTCGCGTACTCGGCGGGGAGCTGTTTTTT. The variable domain in full, completed from reference TRBV7-6 and TRBJ2-2, reads GAGVSQSPRYKVTKRGQDVALRCDPISGHVSLYWYRQALGQGPEFLTYFNYEAQQDKSGLPNDRFSAERPEGSISTLTIQRTEQRDSAMYRCASSQSRVLGGELFFGEGSRLTVL.

The V gene is TRBV11-2, the J gene TRBJ2-1; 14 bases map to TRBD2. The germline V gene has CDR1 SGHAT and CDR2 FQNNGV. The CDR3 runs to 15 residues. The V segment lost 4 bases and the J segment 5 bases; nucleotides outside the gene matches: 1. The DNA for the CDR3 is TGTGCCAGCAGCTCGGGACTAGCGGGGGACAATGAGCAGTTCTTC. The encoded protein is CASSSGLAGDNEQFF.

This chain uses TRBV7-9 with TRBJ1-1; 7 nucleotides align to TRBD1. Germline trimming cut 2 bases from V and 5 bases from J; bases unmatched to any gene: 8. The CDR3 covers 15 residues. Germline V lookup: CDR1 SEHNR, CDR2 FQNEAQ (reference sequence). In DNA, the CDR3 is TGTGCCAGCAGCTTATTAGGGGGCGCGGGAACTGAAGCTTTCTTT. Protein: CASSLLGGAGTEAFF. The full variable domain, rest sourced from reference TRBV7-9 and TRBJ1-1, is DTGVSQNPRHKITKRGQNVTFRCDPISEHNRLYWYRQTLGQGPEFLTYFQNEAQLEKSRLLSDRFSAERPKGSFSTLEIQRTEQGDSAMYLCASSLLGGAGTEAFFGQGTRLTVV.